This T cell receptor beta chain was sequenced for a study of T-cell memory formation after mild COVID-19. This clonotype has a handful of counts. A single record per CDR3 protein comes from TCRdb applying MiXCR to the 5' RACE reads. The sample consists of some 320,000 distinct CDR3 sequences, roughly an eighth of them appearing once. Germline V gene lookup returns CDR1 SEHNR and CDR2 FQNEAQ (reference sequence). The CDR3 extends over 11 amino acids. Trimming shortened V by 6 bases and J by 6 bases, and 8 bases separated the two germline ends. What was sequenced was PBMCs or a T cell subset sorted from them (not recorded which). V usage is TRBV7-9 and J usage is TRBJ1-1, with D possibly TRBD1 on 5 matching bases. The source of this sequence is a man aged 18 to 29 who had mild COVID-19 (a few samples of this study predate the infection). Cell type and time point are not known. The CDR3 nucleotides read TGTGCCAGCAGTGAGACAGCTGAAGCTTTCTTT. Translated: CASSETAEAFF.